Listed below are T cell receptor beta chains from one sample, sequenced in a study of chemoradiotherapy in HPV16-positive cancers. Profiling relied on immunoSEQ multiplex PCR, and the TCRdb table lists in-frame clones only, not all of them. The sample shows about 1,300 clones, about four fifths of them seen only once. The sequencing used tumor tissue, collected from a patient who underwent chemoradiotherapy. These TCRs come from a human donor with HPV-associated anogenital cancer. CDR3s include the opening cysteine and the closing phenylalanine or tryptophan. A D gene is named only where the DNA matches it firmly. Size is stated for part of the rows, as once, few or many counts, or as a class when the clone is expanded.

TRBV7-9	-	TRBJ2-3	-	CAGRGGDTQYF	TGTGCCGGAAGGGGGGGCGATACGCAGTATTTT
TRBV6-1	-	TRBJ2-6	-	CASSLDNSGANVLTF	TGTGCCAGCAGTCTGGACAACTCTGGGGCCAACGTCCTGACTTTC
TRBV9	-	TRBJ2-7	TRBD2	CASSRTSEQYF	TGTGCCAGCAGCCGGACTAGCGAGCAGTACTTC
TRBV7-6	-	TRBJ2-5	TRBD2	CASSLRIEPSGRWSETQYF	TGTGCCAGCAGCTTACGCATTGAGCCTAGCGGGAGGTGGTCAGAGACCCAGTACTTC
TRBV5-1	-	TRBJ1-1	-	CASSLGIGGRGNTEAFF	TGCGCCAGCAGCTTGGGAATCGGGGGGCGAGGGAACACTGAAGCTTTCTTT
TRBV19	-	TRBJ2-2	TRBD1	CASIKGQGTGELFF	TGTGCCAGTATCAAGGGACAGGGCACCGGGGAGCTGTTTTTT
TRBV7-7	-	TRBJ2-7	-	CASSLDGFREQYF	TGTGCTAGCAGCTTAGATGGCTTTCGAGAGCAGTACTTC
TRBV14	once	TRBJ2-3	-	CASSQDIRSTQYF	TGTGCCAGCAGCCAAGATATTCGGAGTACGCAGTATTTT
TRBV5-1	-	TRBJ2-7	TRBD2	CASSALAGVSYEQYF	TGCGCCAGCAGCGCACTAGCGGGAGTTTCCTACGAGCAGTACTTC
TRBV29-1	-	TRBJ1-2	TRBD1	CSVPQGGSNNYGHTF	TGCAGCGTTCCCCAGGGGGGCAGTAATAACTATGGCCACACCTTC